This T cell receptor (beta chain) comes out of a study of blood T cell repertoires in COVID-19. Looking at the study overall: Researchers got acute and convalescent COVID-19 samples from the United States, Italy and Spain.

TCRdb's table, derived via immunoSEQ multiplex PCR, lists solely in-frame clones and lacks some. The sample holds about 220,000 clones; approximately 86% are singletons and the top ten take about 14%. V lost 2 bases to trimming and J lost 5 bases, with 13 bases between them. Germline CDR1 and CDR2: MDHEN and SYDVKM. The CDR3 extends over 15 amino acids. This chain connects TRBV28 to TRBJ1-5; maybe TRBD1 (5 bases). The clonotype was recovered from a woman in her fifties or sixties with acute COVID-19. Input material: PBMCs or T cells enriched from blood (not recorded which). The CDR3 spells CASSLDDWGDQPQHF. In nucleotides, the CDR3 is TGTGCCAGCAGTTTAGACGACTGGGGCGATCAGCCCCAGCATTTT.